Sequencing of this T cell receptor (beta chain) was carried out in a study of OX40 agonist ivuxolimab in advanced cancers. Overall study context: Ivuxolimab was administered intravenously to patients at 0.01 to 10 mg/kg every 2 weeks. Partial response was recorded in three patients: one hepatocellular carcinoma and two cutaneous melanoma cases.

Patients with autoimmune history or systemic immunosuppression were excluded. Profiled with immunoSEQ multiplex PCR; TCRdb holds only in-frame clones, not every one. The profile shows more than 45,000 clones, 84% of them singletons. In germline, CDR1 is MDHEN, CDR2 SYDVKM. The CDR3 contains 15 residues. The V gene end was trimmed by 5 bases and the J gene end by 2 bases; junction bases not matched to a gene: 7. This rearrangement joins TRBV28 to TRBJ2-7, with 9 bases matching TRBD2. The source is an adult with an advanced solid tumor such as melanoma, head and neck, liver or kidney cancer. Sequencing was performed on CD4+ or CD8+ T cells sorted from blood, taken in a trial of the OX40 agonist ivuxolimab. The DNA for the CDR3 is TGTGCCAGCAGTGGACCGACTAGCGGACCCTACGAGCAGTACTTC. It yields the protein CASSGPTSGPYEQYF. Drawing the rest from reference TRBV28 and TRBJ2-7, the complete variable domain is DVKVTQSSRYLVKRTGEKVFLECVQDMDHENMFWYRQDPGLGLRLIYFSYDVKMKEKGDIPEGYSVSREKKERFSLILESASTNQTSMYLCASSGPTSGPYEQYFGPGTRLTVT.